This T cell receptor beta chain was sequenced for a study of response to subunit inactivated influenza vaccine. Study conclusions and caveats: With each seasonal influenza vaccination, the authors suggested, few new T cells are recruited.

This clonotype was seen repeatedly, ten times or more. Its target is unknown. TCRdb redid the calling of the RT-PCR reads with MiXCR, one entry per CDR3 protein. The sample has 650,000 to 800,000 distinct CDR3 sequences, 11% to 15% seen once; the top ten hold roughly 6.4%. CDR3 size: 14 residues. The V gene's germline CDR1 is SEHNR and CDR2 FQNEAQ (reference sequence). With 8 bases removed from V and 0 bases from J, the gap between germline ends came to 13 bases. The starting material was PBMCs from blood, obtained around 15 days before vaccination. The chain recombines TRBV7-9 with TRBJ2-5; the D is unclear. The TCR was taken from a man in his forties or fifties who received an inactivated influenza vaccine. CDR3 DNA: TGTGCCAGCGGGCCCGTGCCGTACCAAGAGACCCAGTACTTC. Translation gives CASGPVPYQETQYF.